The 24 T cell receptor beta chains below were found in one sample sequenced in a study of shared clonotypes between healthy human individuals. Sequencing used immunoSEQ multiplex PCR; TCRdb keeps in-frame clones, though not all of them. The sample holds about 990,000 clones, around 78% seen once. The material sequenced was memory CD4+ T cells from PBMCs. Indicated subset: CD45RA-negative fraction. The receptors originated from a man younger than 35 in good health. Some clones in this sample may be carry-over from other donors' samples.

The rearrangement uses TRBV6-5 and TRBJ1-5, with TRBD1 matching over 7 bases. CDR1 and CDR2 from the germline V gene are MNHEY and SVGAGI. With 5 bases clipped from V and 7 bases from J, the junction kept 11 bases outside the gene matches. The CDR3 spans 15 residues. Here the CDR3 DNA reads TGTGCCAGCAGTCTCGACAGGGCTGCAACCCAGCCCCAGCATTTT. Protein product: CASSLDRAATQPQHF.

The V gene is TRBV10-3, the J gene TRBJ2-2, with TRBD2 matching over 16 bases. V lost 8 bases, J lost 2 bases, and 11 bases stayed unmatched. CDR3 size: 19 residues. From germline, CDR1 is ENHRY and CDR2 SYGVKD. Here the CDR3 DNA reads TGTGCCATCTCCGCGGGACTAGCGGGAGGGCCATTAAACACCGGGGAGCTGTTTTTT. Encoded protein: CAISAGLAGGPLNTGELFF.

The chain joins TRBV20-1 to TRBJ1-1; D not resolved. Germline V gene data show CDR1 as DFQATT and CDR2 as SNEGSKA (reference sequence). The CDR3 covers 11 residues. The V end lost 3 bases, the J end lost 3 bases, and 5 bases lay between the germline ends. The CDR3 DNA sequence: TGCAGTGCTAGTACGGACACTGAAGCTTTCTTT. Translated: CSASTDTEAFF.

This chain uses TRBV28 with TRBJ2-1; 11 nucleotides align to TRBD2. Germline V gene sequence: CDR1 MDHEN, CDR2 SYDVKM. The V and J ends lost 4 bases and 4 bases, in that order; junction bases with no gene match: 3. The CDR3 runs to 15 residues. The CDR3 protein is CASSSSGRWYNEQFF. CDR3 in DNA: TGTGCCAGCAGTTCTAGCGGGAGGTGGTACAATGAGCAGTTCTTC. Filled out from reference TRBV28 and TRBJ2-1, the complete variable domain reads DVKVTQSSRYLVKRTGEKVFLECVQDMDHENMFWYRQDPGLGLRLIYFSYDVKMKEKGDIPEGYSVSREKKERFSLILESASTNQTSMYLCASSSSGRWYNEQFFGPGTRLTVL.

This rearrangement joins TRBV9 to TRBJ2-3; no clear D. Looked up from germline, CDR1 is SGDLS and CDR2 is YYNGEE. V lost 0 bases and J 0 bases, leaving 11 bases between the germline ends. The CDR3 contains 16 residues. The DNA of the CDR3 is TGTGCCAGCAGCGTAGTCGAGACACAGAGCACAGATACGCAGTATTTT. This translates into CASSVVETQSTDTQYF.

The chain carries TRBV23-1 and TRBJ1-2; possible D gene TRBD1, 5 bases. TRBV23-1 is filed as an ORF, its function uncertain. V was clipped by 11 bases and J by 8 bases, with 24 bases between them. This CDR3 contains 14 residues. The CDR3 is CAEQRAGYEGGYTF. The CDR3, as DNA: TGCGCCGAACAGAGAGCAGGGTACGAGGGCGGCTACACCTTC.

The chain has TRBV7-7 and TRBJ2-1, with 11 nucleotides matching TRBD1. The CDR3 runs to 13 residues. Germline-derived CDR1 and CDR2 are SSHAT and FNYEAQ (reference sequence). V trimming: 8 bases; J trimming: 7 bases; junction bases outside the gene matches: 4. CDR3: CASSRDRGNEQFF. CDR3 bases: TGTGCCAGCTCGCGGGACAGGGGGAATGAGCAGTTCTTC.

This rearrangement joins TRBV10-2 to TRBJ2-7; 9 bases match TRBD2. The CDR3 covers 11 residues. In germline, CDR1 is WSHSY, CDR2 SAAADI. CDR3 DNA sequence: TGCGCGGTAGCGGGAGCATACGAGCAGTACTTC. Translation: CAVAGAYEQYF.

The chain joins TRBV6-1 to TRBJ2-7; 10 positions match TRBD1. The CDR3 extends over 17 amino acids. Germline loops: CDR1 MNHNS, CDR2 SASEGT. With 3 bases clipped from V and 4 bases from J, the junction kept 12 bases outside the gene matches. CDR3 loop: CASSDTLGTGVSYEQYF. Written as DNA, the CDR3 is TGTGCCAGCAGTGACACCCTAGGGACAGGGGTCTCATACGAGCAGTACTTC.

The chain carries TRBV6-1 and TRBJ2-3, with 7 nucleotides matching TRBD1. The CDR3 has 14 residues. Trimming removed 6 bases from V and 1 base from J; junction bases left unmatched: 4. CDR1 and CDR2 (germline): MNHNS, SASEGT. CDR3 residues: CASSGQVGTDTQYF. The CDR3 nucleotides read TGTGCCAGCAGCGGACAGGTGGGCACAGATACGCAGTATTTT.

This clone was seen more than once but under ten times. V is TRBV5-1 and J is TRBJ2-1, with D perhaps TRBD1 (5 bases). V was trimmed by 1 base and J by 7 bases, leaving 15 bases between them. The CDR3 loop spans 15 amino acids. Germline CDR1 and CDR2: SGHRS and YFSETQ. The CDR3 region is CASSLTGLTWNEQFF. The CDR3, as DNA: TGCGCCAGCAGCTTGACAGGCTTGACATGGAATGAGCAGTTCTTC.

This chain links TRBV25-1 with TRBJ2-7; possible D gene TRBD2, 6 bases. Trimming cost V 5 bases and J 2 bases, with 10 bases left between them. Germline V gene lookup returns CDR1 MGHDK and CDR2 SYGVNS. This CDR3 contains 13 residues. CDR3 sequence: CASSTLATYEQYF. The DNA for the CDR3 is TGTGCCAGCAGTACACTAGCCACCTACGAGCAGTACTTC.

The J gene is TRBJ1-5, the V gene TRBV7-2; D ambiguous. The V end was cut by 1 base, the J end by 4 bases, with 11 bases between. In germline, CDR1 is SGHTA, CDR2 FQGNSA. This CDR3 region has 15 residues. The CDR3 DNA is TGTGCCAGCAGCTTAGGTGGGGAACTTAATCAGCCCCAGCATTTT. It is translated as CASSLGGELNQPQHF.

J is TRBJ2-7 and V is TRBV29-1; tentatively, D is TRBD1 or TRBD2 (5 bases each). The CDR3 is 13 residues long. CDR1 is SQVTM, CDR2 ANQGSEA, per germline. V was trimmed by 4 bases and J by 2 bases, leaving 12 bases between them. The chain's CDR3 is CSVVGDGPYEQYF. CDR3 in DNA: TGCAGCGTTGTAGGGGACGGCCCCTACGAGCAGTACTTC.

The genes are TRBV18 and TRBJ2-1, with 14 bases matching TRBD2. CDR3 size: 17 residues. CDR1 and CDR2 from the germline V gene are KGHSH and LQKENI. V lost 3 bases to trimming and J lost 6 bases; unmatched junction nucleotides: 7. CDR3 nucleotides: TGTGCCAGCTCACCGGGACTAGCGGGAGAGGGTAGCAATGAGCAGTTCTTC. Protein sequence: CASSPGLAGEGSNEQFF. The complete variable domain, with remaining parts taken from reference TRBV18 and TRBJ2-1, reads NAGVMQNPRHLVRRRGQEARLRCSPMKGHSHVYWYRQLPEEGLKFMVYLQKENIIDESGMPKERFSAEFPKEGPSILRIQQVVRGDSAAYFCASSPGLAGEGSNEQFFGPGTRLTVL.

The chain carries TRBV15 and TRBJ2-1, with 13 bases matching TRBD2. V lost 1 base, J lost 4 bases, and 13 bases stayed unmatched. Germline V lookup: CDR1 LNHNV, CDR2 YYDKDF (reference sequence). The CDR3 runs 20 residues. CDR3 DNA: TGTGCCACCAGCAGAGCCGCGGGACTAGCGGGGCGAGGGGCATACAATGAGCAGTTCTTC. This codes for CATSRAAGLAGRGAYNEQFF. Filled out from reference TRBV15 and TRBJ2-1, the complete variable domain reads DAMVIQNPRYQVTQFGKPVTLSCSQTLNHNVMYWYQQKSSQAPKLLFHYYDKDFNNEADTPDNFQSRRPNTSFCFLDIRSPGLGDTAMYLCATSRAAGLAGRGAYNEQFFGPGTRLTVL.

The chain carries TRBV28 and TRBJ2-7; tentatively, D is TRBD1 (6 bases). The CDR3 runs to 13 residues. Trimming took off 1 base at V and 6 bases at J, with 10 bases between the two ends. The germline gives CDR1 MDHEN, CDR2 SYDVKM. The CDR3 loop reads CASSLSNRAEQYF. DNA for the CDR3: TGTGCCAGCAGTTTATCCAACAGGGCCGAGCAGTACTTC.

This sequence joins TRBV28 and TRBJ2-1; D possibly uses TRBD1 or TRBD2 (6 bases each). Trimming pared 5 bases from V and 6 bases from J, leaving 20 bases between. Germline-derived CDR1 and CDR2 are MDHEN and SYDVKM. CDR3 size: 16 residues. The CDR3 here is CASSPVGGRLGNEQFF. The CDR3 DNA is TGTGCCAGCAGTCCGGTAGGGGGGAGGCTCGGCAATGAGCAGTTCTTC.

The chain's CDR3 is CASSPRQAGNTIYF. The CDR3 bases are TGTGCCAGTAGTCCCCGACAGGCTGGAAACACCATATATTTT. This chain uses TRBV19 with TRBJ1-3, with D possibly matching TRBD1 (6 bases). The CDR3 sequence is 14 residues long. V was trimmed by 5 bases and J by 2 bases, leaving 10 bases between them. Germline assignment: CDR1 LNHDA and CDR2 SQIVND (reference sequence). The full variable domain, with the rest looked up from reference TRBV19 and TRBJ1-3, is DGGITQSPKYLFRKEGQNVTLSCEQNLNHDAMYWYRQDPGQGLRLIYYSQIVNDFQKGDIAEGYSVSREKKESFPLTVTSAQKNPTAFYLCASSPRQAGNTIYFGEGSWLTVV.

The chain uses TRBV2 and TRBJ2-6; D may be TRBD1 (5 bases). V was shortened by 6 bases and J by 1 base, with 16 bases between the two germline ends. This CDR3 region has 17 residues. Germline-derived CDR1 and CDR2 are SNHLY and FYNNEI. CDR3 region: CASRDPKGISGANVLTF. CDR3 sequence (DNA): TGTGCCAGCAGGGACCCCAAGGGGATTTCTGGGGCCAACGTCCTGACTTTC.

This sequence joins TRBV29-1 and TRBJ2-5; tentatively, D is TRBD1 (6 bases). Germline V CDR1 and CDR2: SQVTM, ANQGSEA. The CDR3 is made up of 13 amino acids. The V and J ends lost 4 bases and 7 bases respectively, with 16 bases between them. The CDR3 DNA follows: TGCAGCGTTGTGGGGACACTCGAGGGGACCCAGTACTTC. Its translation: CSVVGTLEGTQYF.

This chain joins TRBV14 and TRBJ2-1, with 7 bases matching TRBD2. V lost 0 bases to trimming and J lost 6 bases; unmatched junction nucleotides: 8. The length of the CDR3 is 16 residues. Germline V CDR1 and CDR2: SGHDN, FVKESK. Written as DNA, the CDR3 is TGTGCCAGCAGCCAAGACTTGCGGGCGGGGGTCAATGAGCAGTTCTTC. This codes for CASSQDLRAGVNEQFF.

The chain employs TRBV27 and TRBJ2-1; TRBD1 agrees at 10 bases. Per germline, CDR1 MNHEY and CDR2 SMNVEV (reference sequence). This CDR3 has 16 amino acids. The V and J ends lost 1 base and 6 bases, in that order; junction bases with no gene match: 6. CDR3 sequence reads: CASSLYGTGVVNEQFF. The CDR3 nucleotides are TGTGCCAGCAGTTTATACGGGACAGGGGTGGTCAATGAGCAGTTCTTC.

This chain connects TRBV28 to TRBJ1-2; 9 bases line up with TRBD1. V dropped 3 bases and J dropped 6; count of bases not matched to a gene: 5. CDR1 and CDR2 from the germline V gene are MDHEN and SYDVKM. The CDR3 spans 14 residues. The CDR3 here is CASSLGTGRHGYTF. The CDR3 nucleotides read TGTGCCAGCAGTTTGGGGACAGGGAGGCATGGCTACACCTTC.